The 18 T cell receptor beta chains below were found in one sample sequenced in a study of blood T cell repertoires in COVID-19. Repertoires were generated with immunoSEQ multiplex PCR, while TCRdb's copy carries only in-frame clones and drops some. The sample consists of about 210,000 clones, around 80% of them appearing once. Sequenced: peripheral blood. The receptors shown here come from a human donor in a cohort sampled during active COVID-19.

DNA for the CDR3: TGTGCCAGCACATGGGGGCGGACCGGGGAGCTGTTTTTT. It encodes CASTWGRTGELFF. J is TRBJ2-2 and V is TRBV5-8; D is perhaps TRBD1 (6 bases). The CDR3 sequence is 13 residues long. Germline-derived CDR1 and CDR2 are SGHTS and YDEGEE. V lost 6 bases and J lost 5, with 11 bases in between. Combining the CDR3 with reference TRBV5-8 and TRBJ2-2 gives the whole variable domain EAGVTQSPTHLIKTRGQQATLRCSPISGHTSVYWYQQALGLGLQFLLWYDEGEERNRGNFPPRFSGRQFPNYSSELNVNALELEDSALYLCASTWGRTGELFFGEGSRLTVL.

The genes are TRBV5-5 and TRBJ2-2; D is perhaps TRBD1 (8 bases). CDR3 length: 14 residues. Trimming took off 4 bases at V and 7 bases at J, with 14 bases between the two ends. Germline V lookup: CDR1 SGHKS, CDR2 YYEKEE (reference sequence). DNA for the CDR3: TGTGCCAGCAGCCCGACAGGGGAGGGCGGGGAGCTGTTTTTT. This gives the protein CASSPTGEGGELFF.

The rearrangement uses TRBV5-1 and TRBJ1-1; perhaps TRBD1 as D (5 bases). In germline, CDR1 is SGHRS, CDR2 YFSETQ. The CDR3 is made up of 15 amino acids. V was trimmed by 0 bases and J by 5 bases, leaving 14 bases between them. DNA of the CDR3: TGCGCCAGCAGCTTGGAATCAGGTCCAGGGACTGAAGCTTTCTTT. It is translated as CASSLESGPGTEAFF.

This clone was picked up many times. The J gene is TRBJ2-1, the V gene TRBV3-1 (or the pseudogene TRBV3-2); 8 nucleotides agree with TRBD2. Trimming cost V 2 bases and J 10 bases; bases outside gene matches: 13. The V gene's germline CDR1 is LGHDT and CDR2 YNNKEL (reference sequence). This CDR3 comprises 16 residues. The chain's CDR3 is CASSQYSGRARDEQFF. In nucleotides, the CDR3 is TGTGCCAGCAGCCAATATTCCGGGAGGGCCCGGGACGAGCAGTTCTTC.

The CDR3 loop reads CASSMGGTTEAFF. CDR3 in DNA: TGTGCCAGTAGTATGGGGGGGACCACTGAAGCTTTCTTT. The chain combines TRBV19 with TRBJ1-1, with D perhaps matching TRBD1 (5 bases). The V and J ends lost 3 bases and 4 bases respectively, with 9 bases between them. Looked up from germline, CDR1 is LNHDA and CDR2 is SQIVND (reference sequence). The CDR3 is made up of 13 amino acids.

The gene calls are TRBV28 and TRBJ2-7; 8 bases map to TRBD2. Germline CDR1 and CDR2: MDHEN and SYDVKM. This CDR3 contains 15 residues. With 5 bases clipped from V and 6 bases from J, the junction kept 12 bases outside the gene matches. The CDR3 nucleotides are TGTGCCAGCAGTACCATCGGGGGGGGTGAACCCGAGCAGTACTTC. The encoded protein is CASSTIGGGEPEQYF. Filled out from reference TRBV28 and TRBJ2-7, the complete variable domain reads DVKVTQSSRYLVKRTGEKVFLECVQDMDHENMFWYRQDPGLGLRLIYFSYDVKMKEKGDIPEGYSVSREKKERFSLILESASTNQTSMYLCASSTIGGGEPEQYFGPGTRLTVT.

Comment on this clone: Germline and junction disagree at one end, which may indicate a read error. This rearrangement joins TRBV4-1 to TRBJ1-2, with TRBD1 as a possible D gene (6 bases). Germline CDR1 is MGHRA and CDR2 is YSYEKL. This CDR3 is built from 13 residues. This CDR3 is CASSPTWVQGPLF. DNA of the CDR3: TGCGCCAGCAGTCCTACCTGGGTACAGGGCCCCCTCTTC.

CDR3 in DNA: TGCGCCAGCAGCCAAGATAGTACGGGGGGAGGGTCCACAGATACGCAGTATTTT. Its translation is CASSQDSTGGGSTDTQYF. This chain connects TRBV4-1 to TRBJ2-3; TRBD2 agrees at 7 bases. Germline-derived CDR1 and CDR2 are MGHRA and YSYEKL. This CDR3 contains 18 residues. The junction had 11 bases not matched to a gene; V was cut back by 0 bases and J by 2 bases.

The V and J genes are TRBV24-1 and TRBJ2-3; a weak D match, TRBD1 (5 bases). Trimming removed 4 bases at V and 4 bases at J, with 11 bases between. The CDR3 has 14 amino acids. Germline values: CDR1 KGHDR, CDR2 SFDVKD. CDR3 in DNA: TGTGCCACCAGTGACCATCAGGGCGCAGATACGCAGTATTTT. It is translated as CATSDHQGADTQYF.

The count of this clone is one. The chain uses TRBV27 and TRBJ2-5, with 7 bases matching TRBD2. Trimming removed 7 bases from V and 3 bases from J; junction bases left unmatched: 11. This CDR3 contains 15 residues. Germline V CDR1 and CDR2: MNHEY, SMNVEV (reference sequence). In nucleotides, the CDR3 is TGTGCCAGCACCCCCTGGGCGGGGGTAGAAGAGACCCAGTACTTC. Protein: CASTPWAGVEETQYF.

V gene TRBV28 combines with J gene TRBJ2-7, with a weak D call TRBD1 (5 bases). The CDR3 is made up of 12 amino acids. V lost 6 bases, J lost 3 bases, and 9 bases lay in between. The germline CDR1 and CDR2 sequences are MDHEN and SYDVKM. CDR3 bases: TGTGCCAGCAGGCCAGACAGCTACGAGCAGTACTTC. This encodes CASRPDSYEQYF.

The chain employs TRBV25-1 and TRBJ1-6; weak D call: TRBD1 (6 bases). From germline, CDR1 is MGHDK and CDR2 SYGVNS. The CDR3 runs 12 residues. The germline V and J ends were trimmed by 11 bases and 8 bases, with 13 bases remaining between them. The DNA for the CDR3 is TGTGCCTCCCGAGAGGGGGATTCACCCCTCCACTTT. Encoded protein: CASREGDSPLHF.

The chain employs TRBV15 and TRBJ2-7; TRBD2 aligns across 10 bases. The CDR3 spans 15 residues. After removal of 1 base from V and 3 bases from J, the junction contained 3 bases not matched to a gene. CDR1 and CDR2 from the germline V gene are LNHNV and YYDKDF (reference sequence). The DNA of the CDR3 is TGTGCCACCAGCAGAGGGACTAGCGGCTACTACGAGCAGTACTTC. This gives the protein CATSRGTSGYYEQYF.

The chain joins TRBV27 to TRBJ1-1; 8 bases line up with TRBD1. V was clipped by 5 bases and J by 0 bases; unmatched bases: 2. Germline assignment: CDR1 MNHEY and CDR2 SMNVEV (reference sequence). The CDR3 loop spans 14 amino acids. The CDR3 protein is CASSRGQVNTEAFF. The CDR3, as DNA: TGTGCCAGCAGTCGGGGACAGGTGAACACTGAAGCTTTCTTT.

The DNA for the CDR3 is TGTGCCAGCAGCGTCAGGGACAGGGGAGATGAAAAACTGTTTTTT. Protein sequence: CASSVRDRGDEKLFF. The chain links TRBV4-2 to TRBJ1-4; 10 nucleotides align to TRBD1. This CDR3 is built from 15 residues. From germline, CDR1 is LGHNA and CDR2 YNFKEQ. Unmatched junction bases numbered 6, after V lost 5 bases and J lost 6 bases.

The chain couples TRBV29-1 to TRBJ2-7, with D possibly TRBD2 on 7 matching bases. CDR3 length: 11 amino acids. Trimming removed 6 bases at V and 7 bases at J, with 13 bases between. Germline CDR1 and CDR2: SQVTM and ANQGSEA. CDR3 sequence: CSVAGAGEQYF. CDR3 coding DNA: TGCAGCGTGGCGGGGGCAGGGGAGCAGTACTTC.

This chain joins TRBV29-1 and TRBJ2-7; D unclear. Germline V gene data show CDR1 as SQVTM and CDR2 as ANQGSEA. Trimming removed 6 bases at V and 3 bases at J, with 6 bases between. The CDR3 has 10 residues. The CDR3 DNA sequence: TGCAGCGTCAGAATCTACGAGCAGTACTTC. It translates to CSVRIYEQYF.

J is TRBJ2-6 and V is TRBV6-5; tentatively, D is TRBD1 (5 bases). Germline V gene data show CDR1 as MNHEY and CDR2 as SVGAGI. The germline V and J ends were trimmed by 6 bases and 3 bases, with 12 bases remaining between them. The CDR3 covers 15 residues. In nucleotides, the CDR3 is TGTGCCAGCAGCCGCAGGGTTTTTGGGGCCAACGTCCTGACTTTC. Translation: CASSRRVFGANVLTF.